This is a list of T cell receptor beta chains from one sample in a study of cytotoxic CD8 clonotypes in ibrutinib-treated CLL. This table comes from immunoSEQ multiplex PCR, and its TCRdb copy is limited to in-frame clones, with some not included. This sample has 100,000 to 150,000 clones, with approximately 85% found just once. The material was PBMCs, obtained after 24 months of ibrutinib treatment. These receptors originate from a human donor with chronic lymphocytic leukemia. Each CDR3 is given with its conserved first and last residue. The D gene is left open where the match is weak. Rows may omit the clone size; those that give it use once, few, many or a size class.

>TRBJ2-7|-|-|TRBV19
CASSLGGNEQYF
TGTGCCAGCAGCCTTGGAGGGAACGAGCAGTACTTC
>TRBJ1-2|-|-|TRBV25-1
CASSPDSRGGYTF
TGTGCCAGCAGCCCCGACAGTAGGGGAGGCTACACCTTC
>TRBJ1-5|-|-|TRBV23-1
CASRAGACNQPQHF
TGCGCCAGTCGGGCGGGGGCGTGCAATCAGCCCCAGCATTTT
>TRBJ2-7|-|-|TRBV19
CASRGPGYEQYF
TGTGCCAGTAGAGGGCCCGGGTACGAGCAGTACTTC
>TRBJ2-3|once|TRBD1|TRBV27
CASTPLRGRIRTDTQYF
TGTGCCAGCACCCCCCTAAGGGGGCGTATAAGGACAGATACGCAGTATTTT
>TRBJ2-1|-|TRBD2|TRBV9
CASSASKRESSYNEQFF
TGTGCCAGCAGCGCGAGTAAGCGGGAGTCTTCCTACAATGAGCAGTTCTTC
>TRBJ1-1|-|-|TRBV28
CASMKRFFNRVQVRNTEAFF
TGTGCCAGCATGAAAAGATTTTTCAACAGGGTGCAGGTGAGGAACACTGAAGCTTTCTTT
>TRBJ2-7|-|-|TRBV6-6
CASSYDGRGYEQYF
TGTGCCAGCAGTTACGACGGGCGGGGTTACGAGCAGTACTTC
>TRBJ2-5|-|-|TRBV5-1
CASSGSRRGGTQYF
TGCGCCAGCAGCGGGAGTCGGAGGGGTGGGACCCAGTACTTC
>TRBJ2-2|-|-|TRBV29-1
CSVDDPRGTGELFF
TGCAGCGTTGACGATCCCCGGGGCACCGGGGAGCTGTTTTTT
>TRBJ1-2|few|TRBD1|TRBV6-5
CASRQGQGNYGYTF
TGTGCCAGCAGACAGGGACAGGGGAACTATGGCTACACCTTC
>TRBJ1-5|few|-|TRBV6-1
CASSEHSTHF
TGTGCCAGCAGTGAACATTCCACCCATTTT
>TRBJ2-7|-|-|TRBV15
CATSRFFKDEQYF
TGTGCCACCAGCAGGTTCTTTAAGGACGAGCAGTACTTC
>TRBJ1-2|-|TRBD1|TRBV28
CASNLRGQGIPNYGYTF
TGTGCCAGCAATTTAAGGGGACAGGGCATTCCAAACTATGGCTACACCTTC
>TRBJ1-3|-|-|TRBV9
CASSVESQGPGNTIYF
TGTGCCAGCAGCGTAGAGTCACAGGGACCTGGAAACACCATATATTTT
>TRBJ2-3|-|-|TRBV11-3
CASSSRPSSGTDTQYF
TGTGCCAGCAGCTCCCGACCCAGTTCGGGGACAGATACGCAGTATTTT
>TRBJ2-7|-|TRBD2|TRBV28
CASRSGLAGGEQYF
TGTGCCAGCAGATCGGGACTAGCGGGGGGAGAGCAGTACTTC
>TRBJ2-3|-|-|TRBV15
CATSSVTRASTDTQYF
TGTGCCACCAGCAGCGTCACGCGGGCCAGCACAGATACGCAGTATTTT
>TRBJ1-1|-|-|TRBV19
CASTVTVNTEAFF
TGTGCCAGTACCGTGACGGTTAACACTGAAGCTTTCTTT
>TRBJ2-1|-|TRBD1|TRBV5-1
CASSLGTGGIPSGDYNEQFF
TGCGCCAGCAGCTTGGGGACAGGGGGCATCCCTAGCGGGGATTACAATGAGCAGTTCTTC
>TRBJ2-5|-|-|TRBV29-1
CSASRGGETQYF
TGCAGCGCCTCCCGCGGCGGGGAGACCCAGTACTTC
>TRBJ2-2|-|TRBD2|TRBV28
CASSRTSILAGELFF
TGTGCCAGCAGTAGGACTAGTATTCTCGCCGGGGAGCTGTTTTTT
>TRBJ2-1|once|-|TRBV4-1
CASSQPGLSFNEQFF
TGCGCCAGCAGCCAACCCGGACTGTCATTCAATGAGCAGTTCTTC
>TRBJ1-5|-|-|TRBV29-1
CSVGGVNQPQHF
TGCAGCGTTGGAGGTGTAAATCAGCCCCAGCATTTT
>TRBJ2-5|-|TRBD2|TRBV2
CASSASSGGQETQYF
TGTGCCAGCAGCGCCTCTAGCGGGGGGCAAGAGACCCAGTACTTC
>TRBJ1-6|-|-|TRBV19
CASTDRIAGNSPLHF
TGTGCCAGTACCGACAGGATCGCTGGGAATTCACCCCTCCACTTT